The 5 T cell receptor beta chains listed next were all sequenced from one sample in a study of T cell responses to AZD1222 COVID-19 vaccine. The method was immunoSEQ multiplex PCR; TCRdb's version includes in-frame clones alone and lacks a portion of them. The sample carries over 150,000 clones, roughly nine tenths recorded once. The source was peripheral blood, collected on day 0 of AZD1222 vaccination. The receptors derive from an adult in good health.

V and J are TRBV5-1 and TRBJ2-5; D ambiguous. Trimming cost V 0 bases and J 7 bases, with 10 bases left between them. Germline CDR1 is SGHRS and CDR2 is YFSETQ. The CDR3 sequence is 13 residues long. CDR3 nucleotides: TGCGCCAGCAGCTTGGGGGTTCTCGGGACCCAGTACTTC. Protein sequence: CASSLGVLGTQYF.

The V gene is TRBV5-1, the J gene TRBJ2-3; the match to TRBD2 covers 13 bases. The germline V gene has CDR1 SGHRS and CDR2 YFSETQ. The junction had 7 bases not matched to a gene; V was cut back by 4 bases and J by 5 bases. CDR3 size: 16 residues. The CDR3 loop reads CASSAGLAGVIDTQYF. The CDR3 coding sequence is TGCGCCAGCAGCGCCGGACTAGCGGGAGTTATAGATACGCAGTATTTT.

DNA for the CDR3: TGTGCCAGCAGCTTAACGGGCGAGCAGTACTTC. Its translation: CASSLTGEQYF. V usage is TRBV7-9 and J usage is TRBJ2-7; D unresolved. The CDR3 loop spans 11 amino acids. The germline V gene has CDR1 SEHNR and CDR2 FQNEAQ (reference sequence). V lost 2 bases to trimming and J lost 6 bases, with 5 bases between them.

The rearrangement joins TRBV6-5 to TRBJ2-7, with no clear D. The germline V and J ends were trimmed by 2 bases and 3 bases, with 17 bases remaining between them. This CDR3 has 16 residues. Germline V gene lookup returns CDR1 MNHEY and CDR2 SVGAGI. The CDR3 loop is CASSYRPGELNYEQYF. The CDR3 DNA sequence: TGTGCCAGCAGTTACCGCCCAGGCGAACTAAACTACGAGCAGTACTTC.

Only one count was recorded for this clone. The chain couples TRBV15 to TRBJ2-5, with TRBD1 matching 7 bases. The germline CDR1 and CDR2 sequences are LNHNV and YYDKDF (reference sequence). V shed 3 bases and J 1 base; nucleotides not matched to a gene: 5. This CDR3 spans 15 amino acids. The CDR3 region has the DNA TGTGCCACCAGCAGGAATCGACAGGGCCAAGAGACCCAGTACTTC. Protein: CATSRNRQGQETQYF.